This T cell receptor beta chain was captured by sequencing in a study of blood T cell repertoires in COVID-19. Sequencing was performed with immunoSEQ multiplex PCR; in TCRdb, only in-frame clones are kept and a portion is missing. The sample records approximately 200,000 clones, over 75% being singletons. This CDR3 is 13 amino acids long. Germline V gene lookup returns CDR1 SGHDN and CDR2 FVKESK. The V and J ends lost 5 bases and 5 bases respectively, with 12 bases between them. The sequence was collected from a man aged 40-50 years who had recovered from COVID-19. The rearrangement uses TRBV14 and TRBJ1-1; weak D call: TRBD1 (6 bases). Sample: PBMCs or T cells enriched from blood (not recorded which). CDR3 amino acids: CASSRGYGTEAFF. The CDR3 nucleotides are TGTGCCAGCAGCAGGGGGTATGGGACTGAAGCTTTCTTT.